This TCR beta chain was sequenced for a study of CD8 T cells in Susac syndrome. Trimming cost V 4 bases and J 7 bases; bases outside gene matches: 6. The length of the CDR3 is 13 residues. Per germline, CDR1 SGHAT and CDR2 FQNNGV. Random hexamers served to reverse transcribe about 0.5 to 1 ug RNA. Via MiXCR, TCRdb re-called the immunoSEQ multiplex PCR reads, giving one row per CDR3 protein. Of around 110,000 distinct CDR3 sequences detected, roughly 94% appear once; the ten largest clones hold roughly 0.38%. Negative isolation yielded CD8+ and CD4+ T cells; FACS enriched TEMRA cells. This rearrangement joins TRBV11-2 to TRBJ1-1; 7 bases are shared with TRBD1. The clonotype was recovered from a human donor with Susac syndrome. Sequenced material: CD8+ T cells from PBMCs. The CDR3 protein is CASSWGQSSEAFF. The CDR3, as DNA: TGTGCCAGCAGCTGGGGACAGTCGAGTGAAGCTTTCTTT.